A selection of T cell receptor beta chains follows, all from one sample in a study of cytotoxic CD8 clonotypes in ibrutinib-treated CLL. The data were produced by immunoSEQ multiplex PCR, yet TCRdb's version contains in-frame clones alone and is incomplete. This sample has 200,000 or so clones, with 75% to 85% found just once. The sample in question was PBMCs, obtained after 12 months of ibrutinib treatment. These receptors came from a human donor with chronic lymphocytic leukemia. The CDR3 runs from the conserved cysteine through the conserved F or W. The order of the fields is D gene, V gene, clone size, J gene, CDR3 DNA, CDR3 protein. A D gene is named only where the DNA matches it firmly. The size entry is marked missing in some rows and otherwise reads once, few, many or a size class.

>-|TRBV5-1|once|TRBJ1-4
TGCGCCAGCAGCTTGACCCCAGTAGCAACTAATGAAAAACTGTTTTTT
CASSLTPVATNEKLFF
>TRBD1|TRBV29-1|-|TRBJ1-1
TGCAGCGTTCGCGGACAGGTACTTACTGAAGCTTTCTTT
CSVRGQVLTEAFF
>-|TRBV27|-|TRBJ1-5
TGTGCCAGCAGCCCGGGGGTTATGAATCAGCCCCAGCATTTT
CASSPGVMNQPQHF
>TRBD2|TRBV7-7|-|TRBJ2-5
TGTGCTAGCAGCCCTAGACTAGCGGGGGAGACCCAGTACTTC
CASSPRLAGETQYF
>TRBD2|TRBV27|-|TRBJ2-7
TGTGCCAGCAGTTTCCGGGAGGCCTACGAGCAGTACTTC
CASSFREAYEQYF
>TRBD2|TRBV15|-|TRBJ2-4
TGTGCCACCAGCACCGCCGGGAGGGCAGCCAAAAACATTCAGTACTTC
CATSTAGRAAKNIQYF
>-|TRBV19|-|TRBJ2-1
TGTGCCAGTAGTACGGACCGAGACAATGAGCAGTTCTTC
CASSTDRDNEQFF
>-|TRBV6-4|few|TRBJ1-5
TGTGCCAGCAGCCAGGGCGGCAATCAGCCCCAGCATTTT
CASSQGGNQPQHF
>TRBD2|TRBV5-1|-|TRBJ2-1
TGCGCCAGCAGCGACGGACTAGCGGACGGCTCCTACAATGAGCAGTTCTTC
CASSDGLADGSYNEQFF
>-|TRBV7-9|-|TRBJ2-1
TGTGCCAGCAGCGGGGGACCCCGCGGAGAGCAGTTCTTC
CASSGGPRGEQFF
>TRBD2|TRBV7-3|-|TRBJ2-3
TGTGCCAGCAGCTTAACCAGGGGGAGACTAGCGGGGGACCCAGATACGCAGTATTTT
CASSLTRGRLAGDPDTQYF
>-|TRBV4-1|few|TRBJ2-7
TGCGCCAGCAGCCCCAAGGGACGGGGAAACGAGCAGTACTTC
CASSPKGRGNEQYF
>-|TRBV7-9|-|TRBJ1-2
TGTGCCAGCAGCTTAGGGGAGCCTCGAGGCTACACCTTC
CASSLGEPRGYTF
>-|TRBV6-5|-|TRBJ1-2
TGTGCCAGCAGTTACTCTGGGGCCAACTATGGCTACACCTTC
CASSYSGANYGYTF
>TRBD1|TRBV6-1|-|TRBJ2-7
TGTGCCAGCAGTGAAGGGGACAGGAGAACCTACGAGCAGTACTTC
CASSEGDRRTYEQYF
>-|TRBV30|once|TRBJ2-2
TGTGCCTGGAGTGTAGGTCAGGGGGGTACCGGGGAGCTGTTTTTT
CAWSVGQGGTGELFF
>-|TRBV4-1|few|TRBJ1-2
TGCGCCAGCAGCCAGACCACAGGACCAACTAACTATGGCTACACCTTC
CASSQTTGPTNYGYTF
>TRBD2|TRBV9|-|TRBJ2-7
TGTGCCAGCAGCGAGGGGCCCCAGTGGGAGGGGACGGGCGAGCAGTACTTC
CASSEGPQWEGTGEQYF
>-|TRBV6-6|-|TRBJ2-2
TGTGCCAGCAGTCTGCAGGGAGTAAACACCGGGGAGCTGTTTTTT
CASSLQGVNTGELFF
>-|TRBV4-2|-|TRBJ1-4
TGTGCCAGCAGCCAAGTGGGAACTAATGAAAAACTGTTTTTT
CASSQVGTNEKLFF
>-|TRBV28|-|TRBJ2-3
TGTGCCAGCAGCCACGAAGAGGGGGGAACAGATACGCAGTATTTT
CASSHEEGGTDTQYF
>TRBD2|TRBV10-2|-|TRBJ2-3
TGCGCCAGTCGGACTAGCGGGGGGGCGGGAGATACGCAGTATTTT
CASRTSGGAGDTQYF
>-|TRBV4-1|-|TRBJ1-1
TGCGCCAGCAGCCTTGAGCAGGGCATGAACACTGAAGCTTTCTTT
CASSLEQGMNTEAFF
>TRBD1|TRBV5-4|-|TRBJ2-1
TGTGCCAGCAGCTTTACCGGGACAGACAATGAGCAGTTCTTC
CASSFTGTDNEQFF
>TRBD1|TRBV27|-|TRBJ1-5
TGTGCCAGCAGTTCACGACAGGGTGTCGGCAATCAGCCCCAGCATTTT
CASSSRQGVGNQPQHF
>-|TRBV7-3|-|TRBJ1-2
TGTGCCAGCAGCCTCAGCGCCGTGGGGGGCTACACCTTC
CASSLSAVGGYTF
>-|TRBV19|-|TRBJ1-2
TGTGCCAGTAGTCTCCAGGACGGGATCGCGGGCTACACCTTC
CASSLQDGIAGYTF
>-|TRBV18|-|TRBJ1-1
TGTGCCAGCTCACCACGGGGCGGGAACACTGAAGCTTTCTTT
CASSPRGGNTEAFF
>-|TRBV18|-|TRBJ1-2
TGTGCCAGCTCACCAAGTTGGACCGATCAGGGTGGCTACACCTTC
CASSPSWTDQGGYTF
>TRBD1|TRBV6-1|-|TRBJ2-3
TGTGCCAGCAGCACCGGGACAGGGGGCACAGATACGCAGTATTTT
CASSTGTGGTDTQYF
>-|TRBV5-6|-|TRBJ2-7
TGTGCCAGCAGTTATACAGGGACCTACGAGCAGTACTTC
CASSYTGTYEQYF
>-|TRBV11-2|-|TRBJ2-7
TGTGCCAGCAGCTTCTTCAGGACGGACCACTACGAGCAGTACTTC
CASSFFRTDHYEQYF
>-|TRBV12-2|-|TRBJ1-1
TGTGCAAGTCGCTTAGGCCAGGCCCCTGAAGCTTTCTTT
CASRLGQAPEAFF
>-|TRBV7-8|-|TRBJ1-3
TGTGCCAGTCTTAGCTCTGGAAACACCATATATTTT
CASLSSGNTIYF
>TRBD2|TRBV4-1|-|TRBJ2-5
TGCGCCAGCAGCCATTTTTCCAGCGGGAGGGCCCGGCCCGAGACCCAGTACTTC
CASSHFSSGRARPETQYF
>TRBD2|TRBV15|-|TRBJ2-1
TGTGCCACCAGCGGGACTTGGGGCCAGCGGGGGACCCGCTCCTACAATGAGCAGTTCTTC
CATSGTWGQRGTRSYNEQFF
>-|TRBV19|-|TRBJ2-3
TGTGCCAGTAGTATAGTGGGGTGGGGCACAGATACGCAGTATTTT
CASSIVGWGTDTQYF
>-|TRBV4-2|once|TRBJ1-2
TGTGCCAGCAGCCAAGACAGCAACTATGGCTACACCTTC
CASSQDSNYGYTF
>-|TRBV6-5|few|TRBJ2-7
TGTGCCAGCCGTCTACAGGTCGGGAACGAGCAGTACTTC
CASRLQVGNEQYF
>TRBD1|TRBV6-1|few|TRBJ1-1
TGTGCCAGCTCTAAGGGGGCGATGAACACTGAAGCTTTCTTT
CASSKGAMNTEAFF